This T cell receptor beta chain was captured in a study of Ad26.COV2.S vaccination and SARS-CoV-2 variants. Measured with immunoSEQ multiplex PCR; TCRdb has only the in-frame clones, and not every one. In the table there are 300,000 to 350,000 clones, roughly nine tenths of which are singletons. Treatment described: over 15 received Ad26.COV2.S at low or high dose, single or two shots; about 5 received placebo; per-sample allocation not given. Day 63 following the first vaccine or placebo injection was when the samples were taken. This CDR3 is 15 amino acids long. The germline CDR1 and CDR2 sequences are SGHTA and FQGNSA. V was cut by 4 bases and J by 6 bases, with 18 bases left in between.

This TCR was sampled from a person between 18 and 60 years old who received the Ad26.COV2.S COVID-19 vaccine or a placebo. The sample in question was peripheral blood, obtained in a trial of Ad26.COV2.S vaccine versus placebo. The chain is built from TRBV7-2 and TRBJ1-2; no clear D. CDR3 loop: CASSSRTSELDGYTF. The DNA of the CDR3 is TGTGCCAGCAGCTCAAGGACCTCAGAGCTGGATGGCTACACCTTC.